This TCR beta chain stems from a study of T-cell reconstitution after alpha-beta-depleted transplantation in children. The study, taken as a whole, reports: Some patients' high day-60 TCRbeta diversity was traced to surviving recipient T cells and thymic progenitors. Hyperexpanded clones declined; after one year, newly produced T cells mostly supplied diversity. Several hundred expanded graft clones reportedly gave rise to the alpha-beta T cells present about two months after transplant.

This clonotype appeared many times. Its antigen is not known. A TCRbeta library incorporating unique molecular identifiers was prepared. In TCRdb, the PCR reads were re-called with MiXCR into one record per CDR3 protein. The table records about 200,000 distinct CDR3 sequences, approximately 6% of them present only once. Trimming shortened V by 3 bases and J by 6 bases, and 9 bases separated the two germline ends. The CDR3 runs 14 residues. Sequenced material: PBMCs, taken before TCRalphabeta/CD19-depleted stem cell transplant. This clonotype originated in a girl in the first two years of life with combined immunodeficiency, due to receive a stem cell transplant. The rearrangement joins TRBV12-3 or TRBV12-4 to TRBJ1-6; D remains ambiguous. The CDR3 here is CASSLGRSNSPLHF. CDR3 nucleotides: TGTGCCAGCAGTTTGGGAAGGAGTAATTCACCCCTCCACTTT.